A single sample is the source of the 27 T cell receptor beta chains below, sequenced in a study of T cell repertoires in cytomegalovirus infection. Their cognate antigens are unknown. MiXCR, run by TCRdb on the reads, gives a single entry per CDR3 protein. The data show a few hundred thousand distinct CDR3 sequences, around two fifths seen once. This material consisted of cultured PBMCs, taken from culture after CMV antigen stimulation. These receptors all come from a human donor in good health (CMV status not recorded). Some clones in this sample may be carry-over from other donors' samples.

The chain carries TRBV4-2 and TRBJ2-2; D is perhaps TRBD2 (6 bases). The CDR3 has 15 residues. CDR1 and CDR2 from the germline V gene are LGHNA and YNFKEQ. Trimming shortened V by 2 bases and J by 3 bases, and 10 bases separated the two germline ends. CDR3 amino acids: CASSQPGVYTGELFF. DNA of the CDR3: TGTGCCAGCAGCCAACCGGGGGTTTACACCGGGGAGCTGTTTTTT.

This clonotype appeared a few times. This sequence joins TRBV19 and TRBJ2-5; either TRBD1 or TRBD2 may fit D (6 bases each). The CDR3 contains 13 residues. Between the trimmed V and J ends, which lost 2 bases and 5 bases, there was a span of 9 bases. Per the germline V gene, CDR1 is LNHDA and CDR2 is SQIVND (reference sequence). CDR3 sequence reads: CASSITGRETQYF. In DNA, the CDR3 is TGTGCCAGTAGTATAACAGGGAGGGAGACCCAGTACTTC. Combining the CDR3 with reference TRBV19 and TRBJ2-5 gives the whole variable domain DGGITQSPKYLFRKEGQNVTLSCEQNLNHDAMYWYRQDPGQGLRLIYYSQIVNDFQKGDIAEGYSVSREKKESFPLTVTSAQKNPTAFYLCASSITGRETQYFGPGTRLLVL.

V and J are TRBV6-6 and TRBJ2-7, with D perhaps assigned TRBD1 or TRBD2 (6 bases each). This CDR3 has 14 amino acids. Trimming removed 9 bases from V and 0 bases from J, with 15 bases in between. From germline, CDR1 is MNHNY and CDR2 SVGAGI (reference sequence). Here the CDR3 reads CASRGADGSYEQYF. CDR3 bases: TGTGCCAGTAGGGGGGCAGACGGCTCCTACGAGCAGTACTTC.

This clonotype was recorded once. This chain joins TRBV13 and TRBJ1-2; tentative D call: TRBD1 (6 bases). Looked up from germline, CDR1 is PRHDT and CDR2 is FYEKMQ (reference sequence). The V end was cut by 2 bases, the J end by 3 bases, with 10 bases between. The CDR3 is 14 residues long. CDR3 loop: CASSLLGADYGYTF. Written as DNA, the CDR3 is TGTGCCAGCAGCTTATTGGGGGCGGACTATGGCTACACCTTC.

As concerns this clonotype: The junction and the germline gene differ at one end; a read error may be behind it. The chain uses TRBV6-5 and TRBJ2-7, with a possible D match to TRBD2 (6 bases). The CDR3 consists of 13 residues. The germline V gene has CDR1 MNHEY and CDR2 SVGAGI. The CDR3 loop is CASRYSYSGEQYF. CDR3 in DNA: TGTGCCAGCAGATACTCCTATAGCGGCGAGCAGTACTTC.

This clonotype was counted at least ten times. The CDR3, as DNA: TGTGCCAGCAGCTTCCTACAGGGATCGACTGAAGCTTTCTTT. It is translated as CASSFLQGSTEAFF. The chain has TRBV7-2 and TRBJ1-1; D might be TRBD1 (6 bases). The CDR3 consists of 14 residues. Trimming took 3 bases from V and 5 from J, leaving 13 bases between them. CDR1 and CDR2 (germline): SGHTA, FQGNSA.

Worth noting for this clonotype: At one boundary the junction diverges from the germline segment, which might be a read error. J is TRBJ2-2 and V is TRBV6-1, with a tentative D call TRBD1 (5 bases). Germline CDR1 is MNHNS and CDR2 is SASEGT. There are 16 residues in the CDR3. The CDR3 here is CASSEGGRTNTRELFF. CDR3 nucleotides: TGTGCCAGCAGTGAAGGGGGCAGGACGAACACCAGGGAGCTGTTTTTT.

This sequence joins TRBV20-1 and TRBJ1-4; D is ambiguous. This CDR3 contains 14 residues. V lost 6 bases to trimming and J lost 7 bases, with 18 bases between them. Germline V CDR1 and CDR2: DFQATT, SNEGSKA (reference sequence). CDR3 coding DNA: TGCAGTGCCAACCACCACGTCCAGAGTGAAAAACTGTTTTTT. This gives the protein CSANHHVQSEKLFF.

This sequence joins TRBV6-2 or TRBV6-3 and TRBJ2-4, with D maybe TRBD1 (6 bases). CDR1 and CDR2 from the germline V gene are MNHEY and SVGEGT. Trimming removed 5 bases at V and 4 bases at J, with 9 bases between. This CDR3 region has 13 residues. The CDR3 DNA sequence: TGTGCCAGCAGTCCGGGACAAAAAAACATTCAGTACTTC. It specifies CASSPGQKNIQYF.

The gene calls are TRBV5-1 and TRBJ2-3; D gene uncertain. The CDR3 runs to 14 residues. Germline values: CDR1 SGHRS, CDR2 YFSETQ. V was trimmed by 4 bases and J by 0 bases, leaving 9 bases between them. This CDR3 reads CASSVITSTDTQYF. The CDR3 nucleotides read TGCGCCAGCAGCGTTATTACGAGCACAGATACGCAGTATTTT.

V usage is TRBV7-9 and J usage is TRBJ2-3; 12 bases fit TRBD2. V shed 4 bases and J 8 bases; nucleotides not matched to a gene: 13. This CDR3 contains 17 residues. Germline assignment: CDR1 SEHNR and CDR2 FQNEAQ (reference sequence). CDR3 loop: CASSSNLAGGGIATQYF. The CDR3 coding sequence is TGTGCCAGCAGCTCCAATCTAGCGGGAGGGGGCATTGCTACGCAGTATTTT.

J is TRBJ2-3 and V is TRBV12-3 or TRBV12-4, with TRBD2 matching over 9 bases. The ends lost 1 base at V and 5 bases at J; junction bases unmatched: 4. This CDR3 is 15 amino acids long. CDR3 nucleotides: TGTGCCAGCAGTTTAGGCGGGGGGGTAGTAGATACGCAGTATTTT. This codes for CASSLGGGVVDTQYF.

As DNA, the CDR3 is TGTGCCAGCAACCTAGCGAATGAGCAGTTCTTC. Amino acid sequence: CASNLANEQFF. The chain links TRBV6-6 to TRBJ2-1; tentatively, D is TRBD2 (6 bases). V gave up 7 bases and J gave up 7 bases, with 8 bases separating them. This CDR3 is 11 amino acids long. From germline, CDR1 is MNHNY and CDR2 SVGAGI (reference sequence).

The chain uses TRBV10-3 and TRBJ2-4, with D perhaps matching TRBD1 (7 bases). The CDR3 consists of 15 residues. The V end lost 2 bases, the J end lost 2 bases, and 10 bases lay between the germline ends. CDR1 and CDR2 (germline): ENHRY, SYGVKD. The CDR3 sequence: CAISEQGGTKNIQYF. In DNA, the CDR3 is TGTGCCATCAGTGAGCAGGGGGGAACCAAAAACATTCAGTACTTC.

Ten or more counts support this clonotype. Here the CDR3 DNA reads TGTGCCAGCAGCTTAGCGCGGTTCAGGGGGTCAGGAGAGACCCAGTACTTC. It is translated as CASSLARFRGSGETQYF. The chain couples TRBV7-2 to TRBJ2-5, with 7 positions matching TRBD1. The V segment lost 0 bases and the J segment 4 bases; nucleotides outside the gene matches: 11. CDR3 length: 17 residues. Germline loops: CDR1 SGHTA, CDR2 FQGNSA.

The rearrangement uses TRBV11-3 and TRBJ2-1, with D tentatively TRBD2 (5 bases). The CDR3 loop spans 14 amino acids. V lost 4 bases and J 0 bases, leaving 7 bases between the germline ends. Germline-derived CDR1 and CDR2 are SGHNT and YENEEA. CDR3 region: CASSSRDSYNEQFF. CDR3 bases: TGTGCCAGCAGCTCCCGGGACTCCTACAATGAGCAGTTCTTC.

This clonotype came up once. The chain combines TRBV4-3 with TRBJ2-2; TRBD2 aligns across 12 bases. Germline values: CDR1 LGHNA, CDR2 YSLEER. The CDR3 loop spans 16 amino acids. The J segment lost 5 bases and the V segment lost 0 bases, leaving 1 base of the junction unmatched. CDR3 protein: CASSQELAGGTGELFF. Written as DNA, the CDR3 is TGCGCCAGCAGCCAAGAACTAGCGGGAGGAACCGGGGAGCTGTTTTTT.

The gene calls are TRBV7-2 and TRBJ1-4; a possible D gene is TRBD1 (5 bases). The CDR3 has 14 residues. CDR1 is SGHTA, CDR2 FQGNSA, per germline. With 1 base removed from V and 8 bases from J, the gap between germline ends came to 11 bases. For the CDR3, the DNA is TGTGCCAGCAGCTTAGTGGCAGGGCGGGAAAAACTGTTTTTT. Residues: CASSLVAGREKLFF.

The V and J genes are TRBV5-1 and TRBJ2-5, with 11 bases identical to TRBD1. CDR3 length equals 15 residues. Germline CDR1 is SGHRS and CDR2 is YFSETQ. The V and J ends lost 4 bases and 5 bases, in that order; junction bases with no gene match: 7. The chain's CDR3 is CASSTGQGERETQYF. The CDR3 DNA sequence: TGCGCCAGCAGCACGGGACAGGGGGAAAGGGAGACCCAGTACTTC.

The chain joins TRBV7-9 to TRBJ1-5; 8 bases map to TRBD1. The CDR3 is 16 residues long. CDR1 and CDR2 (germline): SEHNR, FQNEAQ (reference sequence). V trimming: 5 bases; J trimming: 6 bases; junction bases outside the gene matches: 12. The CDR3 nucleotides are TGTGCCAGCAGCGGCCCCGGGACAGGCTTAGGTCAGCCCCAGCATTTT. Amino acids: CASSGPGTGLGQPQHF.

This clonotype was counted only a few times. DNA of the CDR3: TGTGCCAGCAGCTTATCGGGACTAGCGAGCCAGCGGGAGTTCTTC. It encodes CASSLSGLASQREFF. The genes are TRBV7-2 and TRBJ2-1; 10 positions match TRBD2. Germline lookup yields CDR1 SGHTA and CDR2 FQGNSA. Trimming took 2 bases from V and 14 from J; bases not matched to a gene: 12. The CDR3 covers 15 residues.

The sample holds many counts of this clonotype. The chain's CDR3 is CASSSGGGWETQYF. In DNA, the CDR3 is TGTGCCAGCAGCTCCGGGGGGGGGTGGGAGACCCAGTACTTC. The gene calls are TRBV7-2 and TRBJ2-5; TRBD2 matches at 8 bases. CDR1 and CDR2 from the germline V gene are SGHTA and FQGNSA. CDR3 length: 14 residues. V gave up 4 bases and J gave up 5 bases; unmatched junction bases: 6.

The chain has TRBV28 and TRBJ1-5, with D unresolved. Germline lookup yields CDR1 MDHEN and CDR2 SYDVKM. The CDR3 covers 12 residues. The germline V and J ends were trimmed by 7 bases and 5 bases, with 9 bases remaining between them. The CDR3 bases are TGTGCCAGCACCCTCGCTCATCAGCCCCAGCATTTT. It codes for CASTLAHQPQHF.

The chain uses TRBV11-3 and TRBJ2-1; D may correspond to TRBD1 or TRBD2 (6 bases each). Trimming pared 2 bases from V and 7 bases from J, leaving 12 bases between. The V gene's germline CDR1 is SGHNT and CDR2 YENEEA. There are 14 residues in the CDR3. The CDR3 DNA is TGTGCCAGCAGCTTAAGTTGGGGGGCGAATGAGCAGTTCTTC. It codes for CASSLSWGANEQFF.

This clonotype was counted only a few times. The chain is built from TRBV12-5 and TRBJ2-2; 12 bases are a match to TRBD2. V trimming: 7 bases; J trimming: 3 bases; junction bases outside the gene matches: 6. This CDR3 is built from 16 residues. Germline CDR1 is LGHNT and CDR2 is FRNRAP. CDR3 loop: CASEPSGRGYTGELFF. The CDR3 DNA sequence: TGTGCTAGTGAACCTAGCGGGAGGGGTTACACCGGGGAGCTGTTTTTT.

This rearrangement joins TRBV6-6 to TRBJ2-7; TRBD2 is a possible D gene (6 bases). V was trimmed by 0 bases and J by 0 bases, leaving 18 bases between them. The CDR3 runs to 18 residues. Germline V gene sequence: CDR1 MNHNY, CDR2 SVGAGI (reference sequence). CDR3 in DNA: TGTGCCAGCAGTTACTCGGGGAAAGGACTAAGGAGCTCCTACGAGCAGTACTTC. It yields the protein CASSYSGKGLRSSYEQYF.

This chain uses TRBV6-2 or TRBV6-3 with TRBJ2-1; 12 bases match TRBD1. The trim removed 2 bases at V and 8 bases at J, leaving 16 bases unmatched. CDR1 and CDR2 (germline): MNHEY, SVGEGT. The CDR3 length is 19 residues. CDR3 bases: TGTGCCAGCAGTTACCTCCGGGACAGGGGGCGGCTAGCGAGCTATGAGCAGTTCTTC. It specifies CASSYLRDRGRLASYEQFF.